The rows below give T cell receptor beta chains drawn from one sample of a study of T cells in tumors after PD-1 blockade. Profiling relied on immunoSEQ multiplex PCR, and the TCRdb table lists in-frame clones only, not all of them. Of approximately 59,000 clones listed, about four fifths are singletons. The sample here was PBMCs, taken before anti-PD-1 treatment. The origin of the receptors is a human donor with basal cell carcinoma. The CDR3 runs from the conserved cysteine through the conserved F or W. A D gene is named only where the DNA matches it firmly. The size field is filled for only some rows; it gives once, few, many or a size class.

D gene,clone size,CDR3 length,J gene,V gene,CDR3 DNA,CDR3 protein
TRBD2,.,17,TRBJ2-2,TRBV5-1,TGCGCCAGCAGCCGGTTATCTAGCGGGGGGAACACCGGGGAGCTGTTTTTT,CASSRLSSGGNTGELFF
.,.,15,TRBJ1-5,TRBV19,TGTGCCAGTAGAACGGGAGGGGCGAGCAATCAGCCCCAGCATTTT,CASRTGGASNQPQHF
.,.,12,TRBJ2-1,TRBV3-1/TRBV3-2,TGTGCCAGCAGCCAAGCAGGGTCGGAGCAGTTCTTC,CASSQAGSEQFF
TRBD1,.,14,TRBJ1-1,TRBV6-5,TGTGCCAGCGTAAGGGACAGGGTGGTTGTTGAAGCTTTCTTT,CASVRDRVVVEAFF
.,once,15,TRBJ2-1,TRBV2,TGTGCCAGCAGCCTCCTCCGAGGGGTTGGGAATGAGCAGTTCTTC,CASSLLRGVGNEQFF
.,.,14,TRBJ2-3,TRBV7-3,TGTGCCAGCAGCCTAGGGGGTCGCACAGATACGCAGTATTTT,CASSLGGRTDTQYF
TRBD1,.,13,TRBJ2-4,TRBV19,TGTGCCAGTAGGTTCCAGGGGGCGGACATTCAGTACTTC,CASRFQGADIQYF
.,.,15,TRBJ2-5,TRBV30,TGTGCCTGGAGAGGTACGACGAGGGTAAAAGAGACCCAGTACTTC,CAWRGTTRVKETQYF
.,.,15,TRBJ1-5,TRBV7-7,TGTGCTAGCAGCTTACGACAGCCGAGCAATCAGCCCCAGCATTTT,CASSLRQPSNQPQHF
TRBD2,.,15,TRBJ2-3,TRBV7-2,TGTGCCAGCAGCTTTAGGACTAGCGGGGTTGATACGCAGTATTTT,CASSFRTSGVDTQYF
.,.,14,TRBJ2-3,TRBV5-1,TGCGCCAGCAGCTTGTCTAGCGTTCCAGATACGCAGTATTTT,CASSLSSVPDTQYF
.,.,16,TRBJ1-2,TRBV14,TGTGCCAGCAGCCATTCCGGTATCGGGGTGTCTGTCAGCTACACCTTC,CASSHSGIGVSVSYTF
.,few,13,TRBJ1-5,TRBV28,TGTGCCAACGGTGAGGGTGGCAATCAGCCCCAGCATTTT,CANGEGGNQPQHF
TRBD2,.,16,TRBJ2-1,TRBV5-1,TGCGCCAGCAGTCGTAGCGGGGGGCCGGGAAACAATGAGCAGTTCTTC,CASSRSGGPGNNEQFF
.,.,17,TRBJ1-5,TRBV6-4,TGTGCCAGCAGTGACTGGGGCGTCAGGATCAACAATCAGCCCCAGCATTTT,CASSDWGVRINNQPQHF
.,.,15,TRBJ2-6,TRBV2,TGTGCCAGCGCTGGGGAGGGGGCTGGGGCCAACGTCCTGACTTTC,CASAGEGAGANVLTF
TRBD1,.,13,TRBJ1-2,TRBV25-1,TGTGCCAGCGGGGGACAGCCTAACTATGGCTACACCTTC,CASGGQPNYGYTF
TRBD2,.,15,TRBJ2-1,TRBV5-1,TGCGCCAGCAGCTTGGCTAGCGGGGCCTACAATGAGCAGTTCTTC,CASSLASGAYNEQFF
.,.,14,TRBJ2-7,TRBV29-1,TGCAGCGTTGTATACAGGAGTAGCTCCTACGAGCAGTACTTC,CSVVYRSSSYEQYF
.,.,15,TRBJ1-1,TRBV9,TGTGCCAGCAGCGTAGGAGCAGGGATGAACACTGAAGCTTTCTTT,CASSVGAGMNTEAFF
.,few,13,TRBJ1-2,TRBV6-5,TGTGCCAGCAGGCGGGACCTCCTCGCTGGCTACACCTTC,CASRRDLLAGYTF
TRBD2,.,16,TRBJ2-5,TRBV14,TGTGCCAGCAGCCGGAGCGGGGGGGCCGTTACAGAGACCCAGTACTTC,CASSRSGGAVTETQYF